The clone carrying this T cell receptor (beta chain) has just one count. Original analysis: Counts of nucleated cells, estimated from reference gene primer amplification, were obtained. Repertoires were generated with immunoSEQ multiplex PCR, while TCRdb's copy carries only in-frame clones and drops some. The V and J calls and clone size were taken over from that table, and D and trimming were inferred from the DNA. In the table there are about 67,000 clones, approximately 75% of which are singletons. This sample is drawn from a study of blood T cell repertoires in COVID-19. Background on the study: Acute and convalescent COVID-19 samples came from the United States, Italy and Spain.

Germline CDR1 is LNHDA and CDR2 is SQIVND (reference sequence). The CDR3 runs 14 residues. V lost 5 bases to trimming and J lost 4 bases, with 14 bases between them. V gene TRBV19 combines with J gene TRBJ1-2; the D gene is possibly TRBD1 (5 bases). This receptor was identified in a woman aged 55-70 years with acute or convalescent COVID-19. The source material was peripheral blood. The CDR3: CASSPRDSSYGYTF. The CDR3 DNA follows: TGTGCCAGTAGTCCCCGGGACTCTAGCTATGGCTACACCTTC.